This entry features one TCR beta chain sequence. Its specificity is unknown. Terminally differentiated effector memory CD45RA+ cells were excluded by CCR7 positive selection of CD45RO-negative cells. The source of the sample is a study of shared clonotypes between healthy human individuals. General study points: Blood was the only sampled material, and tissue repertoires likely differ.

The method was immunoSEQ multiplex PCR; TCRdb's version includes in-frame clones alone and lacks a portion of them. The sample shows roughly 570,000 clones, 95% to 98% of them seen only once. The CDR3 runs 16 residues. Germline lookup yields CDR1 SEHNR and CDR2 FQNEAQ (reference sequence). J lost 3 bases, V lost 5 bases, and 8 bases had no gene match. Sequencing was carried out using naive CD8+ T cells sorted from blood. This sequence originates from a man younger than 45 in good health. The V call is TRBV7-9, the J call TRBJ1-1; TRBD1 matches at 11 bases. The CDR3 sequence: CASSADRGRRDTEAFF. The CDR3 region has the DNA TGTGCCAGCAGCGCGGACAGGGGGCGTCGAGACACTGAAGCTTTCTTT.